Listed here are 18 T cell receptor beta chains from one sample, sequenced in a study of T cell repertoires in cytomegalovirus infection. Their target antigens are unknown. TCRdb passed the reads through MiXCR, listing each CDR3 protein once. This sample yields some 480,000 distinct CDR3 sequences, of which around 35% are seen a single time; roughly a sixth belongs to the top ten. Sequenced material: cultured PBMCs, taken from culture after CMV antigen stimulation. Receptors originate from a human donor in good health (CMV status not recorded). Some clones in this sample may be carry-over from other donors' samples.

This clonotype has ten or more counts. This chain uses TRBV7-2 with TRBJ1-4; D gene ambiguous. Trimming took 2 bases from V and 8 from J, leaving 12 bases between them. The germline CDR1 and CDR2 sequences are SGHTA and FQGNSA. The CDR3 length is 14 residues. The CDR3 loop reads CASSLFGYGEKLFF. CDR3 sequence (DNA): TGTGCCAGCAGCTTATTCGGGTACGGGGAAAAACTGTTTTTT. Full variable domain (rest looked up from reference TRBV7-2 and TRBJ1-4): GAGVSQSPSNKVTEKGKDVELRCDPISGHTALYWYRQSLGQGLEFLIYFQGNSAPDKSGLPSDRFSAERTGGSVSTLTIQRTQQEDSAVYLCASSLFGYGEKLFFGSGTQLSVL.

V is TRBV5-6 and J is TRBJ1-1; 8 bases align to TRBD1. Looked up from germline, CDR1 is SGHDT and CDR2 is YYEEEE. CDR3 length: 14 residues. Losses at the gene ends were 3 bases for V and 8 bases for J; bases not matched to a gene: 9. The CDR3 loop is CASSSRDRPGEAFF. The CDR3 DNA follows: TGTGCCAGCAGCTCCCGGGACAGGCCTGGGGAAGCTTTCTTT. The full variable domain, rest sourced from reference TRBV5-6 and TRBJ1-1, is DAGVTQSPTHLIKTRGQQVTLRCSPKSGHDTVSWYQQALGQGPQFIFQYYEEEERQRGNFPDRFSGHQFPNYSSELNVNALLLGDSALYLCASSSRDRPGEAFFGQGTRLTVV.

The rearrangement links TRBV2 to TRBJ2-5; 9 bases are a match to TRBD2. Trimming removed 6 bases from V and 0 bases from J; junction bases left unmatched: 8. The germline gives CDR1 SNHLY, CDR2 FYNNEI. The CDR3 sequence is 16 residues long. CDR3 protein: CASRIPGTSYQETQYF. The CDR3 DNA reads TGTGCCAGCAGGATCCCGGGGACTAGCTACCAAGAGACCCAGTACTTC.

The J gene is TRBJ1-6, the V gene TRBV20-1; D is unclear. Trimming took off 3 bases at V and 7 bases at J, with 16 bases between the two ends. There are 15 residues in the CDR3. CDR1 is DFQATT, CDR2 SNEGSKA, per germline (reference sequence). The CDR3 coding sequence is TGCAGTGCTAGGGGCGTGGGTGCTACGAATTCACCCCTCCACTTT. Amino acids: CSARGVGATNSPLHF.

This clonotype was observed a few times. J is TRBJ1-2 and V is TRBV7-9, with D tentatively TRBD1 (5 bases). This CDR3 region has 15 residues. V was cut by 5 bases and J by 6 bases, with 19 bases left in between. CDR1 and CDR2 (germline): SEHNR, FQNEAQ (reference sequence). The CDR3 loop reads CASSVGWTQGDGYTF. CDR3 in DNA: TGTGCCAGCAGCGTTGGCTGGACACAAGGGGATGGCTACACCTTC.

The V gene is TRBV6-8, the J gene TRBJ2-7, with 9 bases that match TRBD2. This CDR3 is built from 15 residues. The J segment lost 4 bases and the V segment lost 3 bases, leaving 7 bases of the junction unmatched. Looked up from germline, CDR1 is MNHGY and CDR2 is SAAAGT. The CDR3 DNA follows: TGTGCCAGCAGTTATAGCTCGACTAGCGGTTACGAGCAGTACTTC. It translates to CASSYSSTSGYEQYF.

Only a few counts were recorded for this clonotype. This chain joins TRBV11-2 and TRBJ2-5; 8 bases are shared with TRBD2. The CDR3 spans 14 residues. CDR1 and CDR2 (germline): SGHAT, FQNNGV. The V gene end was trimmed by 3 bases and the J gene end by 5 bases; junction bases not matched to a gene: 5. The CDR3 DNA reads TGTGCCAGCAGCTTCAGCGGGAGTTCGGAGACCCAGTACTTC. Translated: CASSFSGSSETQYF.

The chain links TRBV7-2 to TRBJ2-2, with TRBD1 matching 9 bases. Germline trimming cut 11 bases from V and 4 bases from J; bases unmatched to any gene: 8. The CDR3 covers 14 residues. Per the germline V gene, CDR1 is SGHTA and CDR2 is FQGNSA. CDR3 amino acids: CAGGTGQGTGELFF. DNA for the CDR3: TGTGCCGGGGGGACGGGACAGGGCACCGGGGAGCTGTTTTTT.

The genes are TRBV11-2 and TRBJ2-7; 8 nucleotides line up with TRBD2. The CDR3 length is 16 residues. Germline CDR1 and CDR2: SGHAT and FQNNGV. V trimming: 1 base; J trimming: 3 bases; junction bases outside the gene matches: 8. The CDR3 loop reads CASSLAGGDSFYEQYV. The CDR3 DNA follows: TGTGCCAGCAGCTTAGCCGGGGGGGACTCTTTCTACGAGCAGTACGTC.

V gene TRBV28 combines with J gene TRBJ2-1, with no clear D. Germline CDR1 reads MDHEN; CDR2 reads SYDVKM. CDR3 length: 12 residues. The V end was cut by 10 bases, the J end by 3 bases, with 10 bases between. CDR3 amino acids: CATHLDYNEQFF. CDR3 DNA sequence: TGTGCCACCCACCTTGACTACAATGAGCAGTTCTTC.

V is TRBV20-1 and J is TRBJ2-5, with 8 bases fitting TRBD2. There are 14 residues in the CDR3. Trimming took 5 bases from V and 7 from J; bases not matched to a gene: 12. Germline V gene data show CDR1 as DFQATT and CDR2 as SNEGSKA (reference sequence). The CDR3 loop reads CSAGTSGVLGTQYF. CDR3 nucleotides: TGCAGTGCTGGAACTAGCGGAGTTTTAGGGACCCAGTACTTC.

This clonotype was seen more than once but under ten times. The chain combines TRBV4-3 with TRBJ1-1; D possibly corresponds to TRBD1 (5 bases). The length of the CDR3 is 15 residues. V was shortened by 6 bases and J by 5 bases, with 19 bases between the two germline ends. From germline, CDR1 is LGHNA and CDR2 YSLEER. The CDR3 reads CASSLNTGGGTEAFF. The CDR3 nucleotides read TGCGCCAGCAGTCTTAATACTGGGGGGGGAACTGAAGCTTTCTTT.

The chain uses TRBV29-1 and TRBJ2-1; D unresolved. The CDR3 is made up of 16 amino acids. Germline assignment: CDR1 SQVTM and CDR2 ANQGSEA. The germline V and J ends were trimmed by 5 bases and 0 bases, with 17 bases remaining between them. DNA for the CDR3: TGCAGCGTTCAAGGACCAGCGAGACTCTCCTACAATGAGCAGTTCTTC. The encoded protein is CSVQGPARLSYNEQFF.

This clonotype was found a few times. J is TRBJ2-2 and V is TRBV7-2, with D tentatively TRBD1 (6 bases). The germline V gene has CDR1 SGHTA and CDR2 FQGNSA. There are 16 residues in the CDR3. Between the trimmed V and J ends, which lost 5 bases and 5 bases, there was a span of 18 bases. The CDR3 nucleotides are TGTGCCAGCAGCACGTTTCTCGGACAGAGTACCGGGGAGCTGTTTTTT. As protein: CASSTFLGQSTGELFF. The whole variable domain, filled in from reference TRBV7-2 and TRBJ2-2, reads GAGVSQSPSNKVTEKGKDVELRCDPISGHTALYWYRQSLGQGLEFLIYFQGNSAPDKSGLPSDRFSAERTGGSVSTLTIQRTQQEDSAVYLCASSTFLGQSTGELFFGEGSRLTVL.

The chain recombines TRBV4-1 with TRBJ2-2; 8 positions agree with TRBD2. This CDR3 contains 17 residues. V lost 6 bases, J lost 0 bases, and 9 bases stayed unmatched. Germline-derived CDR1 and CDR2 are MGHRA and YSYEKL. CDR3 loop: CASRYSGGGTNTGELFF. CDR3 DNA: TGCGCCAGCAGGTACAGCGGGGGCGGAACGAACACCGGGGAGCTGTTTTTT.

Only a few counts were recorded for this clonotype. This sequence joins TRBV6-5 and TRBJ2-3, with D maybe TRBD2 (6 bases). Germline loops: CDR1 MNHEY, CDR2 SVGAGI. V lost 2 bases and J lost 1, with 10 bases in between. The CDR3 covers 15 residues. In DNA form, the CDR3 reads TGTGCCAGCAGTTACGGGGGGTTTGGCACAGATACGCAGTATTTT. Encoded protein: CASSYGGFGTDTQYF.

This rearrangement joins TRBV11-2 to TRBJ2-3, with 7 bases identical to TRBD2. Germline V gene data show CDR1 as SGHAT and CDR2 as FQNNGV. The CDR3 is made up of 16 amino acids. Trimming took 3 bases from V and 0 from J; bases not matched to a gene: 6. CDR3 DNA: TGTGCCAGCAGCTTGGATACTAGCGCTAGCACAGATACGCAGTATTTT. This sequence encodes CASSLDTSASTDTQYF. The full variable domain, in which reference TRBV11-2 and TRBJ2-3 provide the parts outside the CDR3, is EAGVAQSPRYKIIEKRQSVAFWCNPISGHATLYWYQQILGQGPKLLIQFQNNGVVDDSQLPKDRFSAERLKGVDSTLKIQPAKLEDSAVYLCASSLDTSASTDTQYFGPGTRLTVL.

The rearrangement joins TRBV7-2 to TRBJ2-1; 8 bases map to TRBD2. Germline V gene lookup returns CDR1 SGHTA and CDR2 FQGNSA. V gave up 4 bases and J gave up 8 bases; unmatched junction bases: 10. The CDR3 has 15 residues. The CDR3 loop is CASSWTRGGHDEQFF. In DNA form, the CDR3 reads TGTGCCAGCAGCTGGACCCGGGGGGGTCACGATGAGCAGTTCTTC. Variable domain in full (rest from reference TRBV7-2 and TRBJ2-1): GAGVSQSPSNKVTEKGKDVELRCDPISGHTALYWYRQSLGQGLEFLIYFQGNSAPDKSGLPSDRFSAERTGGSVSTLTIQRTQQEDSAVYLCASSWTRGGHDEQFFGPGTRLTVL.